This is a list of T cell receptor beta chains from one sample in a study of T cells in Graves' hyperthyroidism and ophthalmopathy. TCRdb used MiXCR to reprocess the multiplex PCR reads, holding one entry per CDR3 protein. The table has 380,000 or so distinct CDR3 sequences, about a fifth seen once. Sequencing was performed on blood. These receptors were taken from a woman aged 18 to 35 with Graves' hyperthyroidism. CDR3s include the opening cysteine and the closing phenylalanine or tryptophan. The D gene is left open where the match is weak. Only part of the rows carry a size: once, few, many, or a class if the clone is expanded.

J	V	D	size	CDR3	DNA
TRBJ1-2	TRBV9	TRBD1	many	CASSETGRGYTF	TGTGCCAGCAGCGAGACAGGGAGGGGCTACACCTTC
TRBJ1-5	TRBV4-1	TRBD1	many	CASSSQGARQPQHF	TGCGCCAGCAGTTCCCAGGGGGCAAGGCAGCCCCAGCATTTT
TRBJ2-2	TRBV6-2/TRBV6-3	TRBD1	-	CASSSTQGAWELFF	TGTGCCAGCAGTTCGACCCAGGGGGCCTGGGAGCTGTTTTTT
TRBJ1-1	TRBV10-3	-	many	CAISGAQGGTEAFF	TGTGCCATCAGTGGGGCCCAGGGCGGGACTGAAGCTTTCTTT
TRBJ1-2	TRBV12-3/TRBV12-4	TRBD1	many	CASRIYDRVYYGYTF	TGTGCCAGCAGAATCTACGACAGGGTATACTATGGCTACACCTTC
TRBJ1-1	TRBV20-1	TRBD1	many	CSVVQGTTEAFF	TGCAGTGTTGTACAGGGGACCACTGAAGCTTTCTTT
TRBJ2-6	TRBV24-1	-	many	CATSDRSGANVLTF	TGTGCCACCAGTGATCGGAGTGGGGCCAACGTCCTGACTTTC
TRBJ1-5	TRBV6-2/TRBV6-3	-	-	CASSFGTFDDQPQHF	TGTGCCAGCAGTTTCGGGACGTTCGACGATCAGCCCCAGCATTTT
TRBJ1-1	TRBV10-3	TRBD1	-	CATPGQVSMNTEAFF	TGTGCCACCCCGGGACAGGTATCAATGAACACTGAAGCTTTCTTT
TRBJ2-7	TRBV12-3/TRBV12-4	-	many	CASSLGGYEQCF	TGTGCCAGCAGCCTGGGGGGCTACGAGCAGTGCTTC
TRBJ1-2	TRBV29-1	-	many	CSVDGSRAARYGYTF	TGCAGCGTTGACGGGTCGCGGGCAGCTCGCTATGGCTACACCTTC
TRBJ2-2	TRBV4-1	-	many	CASSQIRTVTGELFF	TGCGCCAGCAGCCAAATCAGGACAGTTACCGGGGAGCTGTTTTTT
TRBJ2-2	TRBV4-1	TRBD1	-	CASSLSGTGVTGELFF	TGCGCCAGCAGCTTATCCGGGACAGGGGTAACCGGGGAGCTGTTTTTT
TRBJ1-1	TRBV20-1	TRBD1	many	CSPRDRVDTEAFF	TGCAGTCCCCGGGACAGGGTAGACACTGAAGCTTTCTTT
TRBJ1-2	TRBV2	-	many	CASNPNSRGVGYTF	TGTGCCAGCAACCCGAACTCCAGGGGCGTAGGCTACACCTTC
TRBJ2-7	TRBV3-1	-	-	CASSQDARRDEQYF	TGTGCCAGCAGCCAAGATGCCCGCAGGGACGAGCAGTACTTC
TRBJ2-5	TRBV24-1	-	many	CATKGPQETQYF	TGTGCCACCAAGGGACCACAAGAGACCCAGTACTTC
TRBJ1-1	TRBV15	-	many	CATSNQKTAADTEAFF	TGTGCCACCAGCAACCAGAAGACGGCTGCCGACACTGAAGCTTTCTTT
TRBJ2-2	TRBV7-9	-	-	CASSLVDLTGELFF	TGTGCCAGCAGCTTAGTTGACCTCACCGGGGAGCTGTTTTTT
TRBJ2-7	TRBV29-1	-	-	CSVVGGPGYEQYF	TGCAGCGTTGTTGGCGGGCCGGGCTACGAGCAGTACTTC
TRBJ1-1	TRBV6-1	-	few	CASWDTMNTEAFF	TGTGCCAGCTGGGACACGATGAACACTGAAGCTTTCTTT
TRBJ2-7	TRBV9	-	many	CASSVGQSSYEQYF	TGTGCCAGCAGCGTAGGTCAGTCCTCCTACGAGCAGTACTTC
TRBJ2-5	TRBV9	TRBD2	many	CASSVATGGGETQYF	TGTGCCAGCAGCGTAGCTACGGGAGGCGGGGAGACCCAGTACTTC
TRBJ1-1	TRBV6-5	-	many	CASSYLGGAGNTEAFF	TGTGCCAGCAGTTACCTCGGAGGGGCTGGGAACACTGAAGCTTTCTTT
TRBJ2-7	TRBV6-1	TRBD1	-	CASKTGFAYEQYF	TGTGCCAGCAAGACAGGGTTCGCCTACGAGCAGTACTTC
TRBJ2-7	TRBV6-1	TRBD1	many	CATTGAYEQYF	TGTGCCACGACAGGGGCCTACGAGCAGTACTTC
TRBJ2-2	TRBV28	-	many	CASSPLQGLEHGELFF	TGTGCCAGCAGTCCGCTTCAAGGGCTGGAGCACGGGGAGCTGTTTTTT
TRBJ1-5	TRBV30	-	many	CAWSLGRDQPQHF	TGTGCCTGGAGTCTGGGGAGAGATCAGCCCCAGCATTTT
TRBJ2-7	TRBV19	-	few	CASSIRGRSYEQYF	TGTGCCAGTAGTATCAGGGGCCGCTCCTACGAGCAGTACTTC
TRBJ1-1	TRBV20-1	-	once	CSANPTMLQSTEAFF	TGCAGTGCTAATCCAACCATGCTACAATCCACTGAAGCTTTCTTT
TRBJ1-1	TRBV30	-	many	CAWSPGRREAFF	TGTGCCTGGAGTCCCGGGAGAAGGGAAGCTTTCTTT
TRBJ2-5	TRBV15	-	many	CATSRDRSPGETQYF	TGTGCCACCAGCAGAGATCGGAGTCCCGGAGAGACCCAGTACTTC
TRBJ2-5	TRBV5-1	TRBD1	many	CASSQSARGTQETQYF	TGCGCCAGCAGCCAGAGTGCCAGGGGGACCCAAGAGACCCAGTACTTC
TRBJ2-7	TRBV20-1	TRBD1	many	CSASDDRGKDEQYF	TGCAGTGCTAGTGATGACAGGGGAAAGGACGAGCAGTACTTC
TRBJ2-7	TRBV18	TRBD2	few	CASSPPGGNSYEQYF	TGTGCCAGCTCACCTCCGGGGGGGAACTCCTACGAGCAGTACTTC
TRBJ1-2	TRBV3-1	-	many	CASSQEYRHYGYTF	TGTGCCAGCAGCCAAGAATACAGACACTATGGCTACACCTTC
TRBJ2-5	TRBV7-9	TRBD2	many	CASSLALTSGGETQYF	TGTGCCAGCAGCTTAGCCCTGACTAGCGGGGGAGAGACCCAGTACTTC
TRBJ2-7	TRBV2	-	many	CASTTRRSYEQYF	TGTGCCAGCACTACGAGGAGGTCCTACGAGCAGTACTTC
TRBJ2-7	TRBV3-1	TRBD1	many	CASSQWTGGYEQYF	TGTGCCAGCAGCCAATGGACAGGCGGATACGAGCAGTACTTC
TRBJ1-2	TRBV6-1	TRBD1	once	CASSQAGTGGPGYGYTF	TGTGCCAGCTCTCAAGCCGGGACAGGGGGACCCGGCTATGGCTACACCTTC
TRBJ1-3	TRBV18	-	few	CASSPSSAGYSGNTIYF	TGTGCCAGCTCACCTTCGTCGGCAGGGTACTCTGGAAACACCATATATTTT
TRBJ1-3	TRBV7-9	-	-	CASSLGSTGNTIYF	TGTGCCAGCAGCTTAGGGTCCACTGGAAACACCATATATTTT
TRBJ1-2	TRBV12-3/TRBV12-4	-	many	CASSFAGAGYTF	TGTGCCAGCAGTTTTGCGGGTGCCGGCTACACCTTC
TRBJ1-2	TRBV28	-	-	CASSFGGRGYGYTF	TGTGCCAGCAGCTTTGGAGGGCGCGGCTATGGCTACACCTTC
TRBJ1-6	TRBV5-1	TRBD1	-	CASSLERSRGRNSPLHF	TGCGCCAGCAGCTTGGAGCGAAGCAGGGGGCGGAATTCACCCCTCCACTTT
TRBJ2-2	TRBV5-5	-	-	CASSLEGTGTGELFF	TGTGCCAGCAGCTTGGAGGGGACTGGCACCGGGGAGCTGTTTTTT
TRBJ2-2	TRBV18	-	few	CASSSIGGTGELFF	TGTGCCAGCTCCTCAATAGGCGGCACCGGGGAGCTGTTTTTT
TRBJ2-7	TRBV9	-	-	CASSSGTRSSYEQYF	TGTGCCAGCAGCTCCGGGACACGAAGCTCCTACGAGCAGTACTTC
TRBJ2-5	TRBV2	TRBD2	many	CASSEVVAGTQETQYF	TGTGCCAGCAGTGAAGTGGTAGCGGGGACCCAAGAGACCCAGTACTTC
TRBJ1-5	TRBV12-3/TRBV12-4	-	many	CASSLSRVGGPQHF	TGTGCCAGCAGTTTAAGTAGGGTCGGTGGGCCCCAGCATTTT
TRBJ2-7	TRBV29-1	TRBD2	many	CSARREDSYEQYF	TGCAGCGCCCGACGGGAGGACTCCTACGAGCAGTACTTC
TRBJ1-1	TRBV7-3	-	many	CATQQDRGTEAFF	TGTGCCACACAACAGGACAGAGGGACTGAAGCTTTCTTT
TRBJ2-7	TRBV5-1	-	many	CASSPDYHEQYF	TGCGCCAGCAGCCCAGACTACCACGAGCAGTACTTC
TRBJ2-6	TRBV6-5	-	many	CASSSPGANVLTF	TGTGCCAGCAGTTCTCCTGGGGCCAACGTCCTGACTTTC
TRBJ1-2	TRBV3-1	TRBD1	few	CASSPDRGQGYTF	TGTGCCAGCAGCCCAGACAGGGGGCAAGGCTACACCTTC
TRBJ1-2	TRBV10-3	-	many	CAISEPNQGFGYTF	TGTGCCATCAGTGAGCCGAACCAGGGGTTTGGCTACACCTTC